These 4 T cell receptor beta chains originate from one sample sequenced in a study of cytomegalovirus exposure and HLA in healthy donors. The PCR had 60 Vbeta and 13 Jbeta primers. The method was immunoSEQ multiplex PCR; TCRdb's version includes in-frame clones alone and lacks a portion of them. The sample lists 180,000 or so clones, 79% occurring once. Sequencing input: PBMCs. The source of these receptors is a woman in her 50s in good health and CMV-seronegative.

The chain joins TRBV19 to TRBJ1-1; perhaps TRBD1 as D (6 bases). This CDR3 is built from 18 residues. In germline, CDR1 is LNHDA, CDR2 SQIVND (reference sequence). V gave up 7 bases and J gave up 0 bases, with 24 bases separating them. The CDR3 nucleotides are TGTGCCAGTACTCCCCAGGCCCCAGGACAGATGATGAACACTGAAGCTTTCTTT. Translated, it gives CASTPQAPGQMMNTEAFF. The full variable domain, in which reference TRBV19 and TRBJ1-1 provide the parts outside the CDR3, is DGGITQSPKYLFRKEGQNVTLSCEQNLNHDAMYWYRQDPGQGLRLIYYSQIVNDFQKGDIAEGYSVSREKKESFPLTVTSAQKNPTAFYLCASTPQAPGQMMNTEAFFGQGTRLTVV.

This rearrangement joins TRBV5-1 to TRBJ2-5, with TRBD1 matching 7 bases. Germline lookup yields CDR1 SGHRS and CDR2 YFSETQ. Losses at the gene ends were 4 bases for V and 2 bases for J; bases not matched to a gene: 2. CDR3 length equals 13 residues. In DNA form, the CDR3 reads TGCGCCAGCAGCCACAGGGGTCAAGAGACCCAGTACTTC. Translation: CASSHRGQETQYF.

The CDR3 loop is CASSGLAFGELFF. The CDR3 DNA reads TGTGCCAGCAGCGGACTAGCTTTCGGGGAGCTGTTTTTT. This sequence joins TRBV7-3 and TRBJ2-2; 8 bases map to TRBD2. The V gene's germline CDR1 is SGHTA and CDR2 FQGTGA. The CDR3 covers 13 residues. V shed 5 bases and J 7 bases; nucleotides not matched to a gene: 3.

A remark on this clone: The identical CDR3 is also encoded by other nucleotide sequences in the sample. V usage is TRBV9 and J usage is TRBJ2-7, with 14 bases matching TRBD2. Per the germline V gene, CDR1 is SGDLS and CDR2 is YYNGEE. This CDR3 is 15 amino acids long. The J segment lost 4 bases and the V segment lost 2 bases, leaving 2 bases of the junction unmatched. The CDR3 here is CASSVGLAGGYEQYF. The CDR3 DNA reads as TGTGCCAGCAGCGTCGGACTAGCGGGGGGTTACGAGCAGTACTTC.